This T cell receptor beta chain originates from a study of shared clonotypes between healthy human individuals. Overall study results and limits: Exclusively blood specimens were collected; tissue repertoires likely differ.

Those who donated were healthy HIV-negative adults, with no recent acute infections or vaccinations reported. The CDR3 has 15 residues. V was pared by 2 bases and J by 3 bases, with 6 bases of the junction left unmatched. The V gene's germline CDR1 is MNHEY and CDR2 SVGAGI. Details on this clone: The antigen remains unidentified.

Assay execution took place at the deep level. Original analysis: Filtering differed since immunoSEQ provided only junctions, with no quality scores. The repertoire was sequenced with immunoSEQ multiplex PCR; TCRdb's copy has only in-frame clones and lacks some. D and trimming come from the DNA, and the V and J calls and clone size come from that table. The sample has roughly 500,000 clones, around 79% seen once. Sample: PBMCs. The J gene is TRBJ2-5, the V gene TRBV6-5; 7 nucleotides agree with TRBD2. The TCR originated in a woman aged 35 to 49 in good health. Some clones in this sample may be carry-over from other donors' samples. The CDR3 DNA is TGTGCCAGCAGTTACGGGGCTAGCGGAGAAGAGACCCAGTACTTC. As protein: CASSYGASGEETQYF.